These 11 T cell receptor beta chains originate from one sample sequenced in a study of Ad26.COV2.S vaccination and SARS-CoV-2 variants. The repertoire was sequenced with immunoSEQ multiplex PCR; TCRdb's copy has only in-frame clones and lacks some. Among around 400,000 clones listed, around 91% were seen once. The treatment is: about 20 received Ad26.COV2.S at low or high dose, single or two shots; 5 received placebo; per-sample allocation not given. Sampling occurred on day 63 after the first vaccine or placebo injection. The material was peripheral blood, obtained in a trial of Ad26.COV2.S vaccine versus placebo. The receptors were gathered from a person aged 18-60 years who received the Ad26.COV2.S COVID-19 vaccine or a placebo.

The chain couples TRBV6-1 to TRBJ2-5; perhaps TRBD1 as D (6 bases). Germline V gene data show CDR1 as MNHNS and CDR2 as SASEGT. V was shortened by 3 bases and J by 1 base, with 12 bases between the two germline ends. The CDR3 is 15 amino acids. The CDR3 loop is CASSDPVTGQETQYF. The CDR3 DNA follows: TGTGCCAGCAGTGATCCAGTGACAGGCCAAGAGACCCAGTACTTC.

The chain joins TRBV6-5 to TRBJ2-1, with D possibly TRBD1 on 5 matching bases. Trimming left V 4 bases short and J 4 bases short, with 17 bases between. CDR1 and CDR2 from the germline V gene are MNHEY and SVGAGI. The CDR3 has 16 amino acids. CDR3 in amino acids: CASSSQTLRGYNEQFF. As DNA, the CDR3 is TGTGCCAGCAGTTCACAGACTCTTAGGGGATACAATGAGCAGTTCTTC.

CDR3 amino acids: CASSFLRLATPFF. CDR3 in DNA: TGTGCCAGCAGCTTCCTCAGACTAGCGACTCCGTTCTTC. This chain uses TRBV11-2 with TRBJ2-1, with 8 bases aligning to TRBD2. Losses at the gene ends were 3 bases for V and 15 bases for J; bases not matched to a gene: 10. The germline V gene encodes CDR1 SGHAT and CDR2 FQNNGV. The CDR3 consists of 13 residues.

The rearrangement joins TRBV6-5 to TRBJ1-6; D is unclear. The ends were cut back, 2 bases at V and 9 bases at J, with 14 bases in the middle. From germline, CDR1 is MNHEY and CDR2 SVGAGI. The CDR3 length is 15 residues. The CDR3 coding sequence is TGTGCCAGCAGTTACAAGGGTGACCCGGGTTCACCCCTCCACTTT. This encodes CASSYKGDPGSPLHF.

CDR3 DNA sequence: TGTGCCACCGGTGGGCAGGGTAGGAATCAGCCCCAGCATTTT. The encoded protein is CATGGQGRNQPQHF. The gene calls are TRBV19 and TRBJ1-5, with TRBD1 as a possible D gene (5 bases). Trimming cost V 10 bases and J 4 bases, with 17 bases left between them. This CDR3 has 14 residues. CDR1 is LNHDA and CDR2 is SQIVND in the germline V gene (reference sequence).

This clone was observed a single time. Just one base apart from a much larger clone, this may be a read error. This specimen includes other DNA sequences encoding the same CDR3. This chain connects TRBV15 to TRBJ1-1; D unresolved. The CDR3 runs to 14 residues. Germline V lookup: CDR1 LNHNV, CDR2 YYDKDF (reference sequence). Trimming shortened V by 0 bases and J by 1 base, and 6 bases separated the two germline ends. CDR3 bases: TGTGCCACCAGCAGAGATGGGAGGAACACTGAAGCTTTCTTT. Amino acids: CATSRDGRNTEAFF.

V usage is TRBV15 and J usage is TRBJ2-3; D is perhaps TRBD1 (5 bases). Germline CDR1 is LNHNV and CDR2 is YYDKDF (reference sequence). The CDR3 extends over 18 amino acids. The V end lost 3 bases, the J end lost 3 bases, and 22 bases lay between the germline ends. CDR3 protein: CATSSDLTSGFGTDTQYF. The CDR3 nucleotides read TGTGCCACCAGCAGCGACCTGACCTCAGGGTTCGGAACAGATACGCAGTATTTT.

The gene calls are TRBV10-3 and TRBJ1-2; D possibly corresponds to TRBD1 (5 bases). Germline CDR1 reads ENHRY; CDR2 reads SYGVKD. The CDR3 runs 13 residues. V lost 0 bases and J 6 bases, leaving 8 bases between the germline ends. CDR3 in DNA: TGTGCCATCAGTGAGTCAGGGACGGATGGCTACACCTTC. Residues: CAISESGTDGYTF.

This clone was observed a handful of times. This chain uses TRBV6-5 with TRBJ1-3, with D possibly matching TRBD1 (6 bases). Trimming cost V 4 bases and J 0 bases, with 13 bases left between them. This CDR3 contains 16 residues. Per germline, CDR1 MNHEY and CDR2 SVGAGI. The CDR3 bases are TGTGCCAGCAGTTCCCTCCAGGGGACCTCTGGAAACACCATATATTTT. Protein product: CASSSLQGTSGNTIYF.

V usage is TRBV14 and J usage is TRBJ1-1; D may be TRBD1 (5 bases). The ends were cut back, 0 bases at V and 2 bases at J, with 13 bases in the middle. Looked up from germline, CDR1 is SGHDN and CDR2 is FVKESK. The CDR3 consists of 16 residues. DNA of the CDR3: TGTGCCAGCAGCCAAGACAGGGTTTTGAGAAACACTGAAGCTTTCTTT. This encodes CASSQDRVLRNTEAFF.

This rearrangement joins TRBV4-2 to TRBJ1-5; D uncertain. Germline values: CDR1 LGHNA, CDR2 YNFKEQ. The CDR3 spans 12 residues. The V end lost 0 bases, the J end lost 4 bases, and 1 base lay between the germline ends. The CDR3 protein is CASSQDNQPQHF. CDR3 in DNA: TGTGCCAGCAGCCAAGATAATCAGCCCCAGCATTTT.